This T cell receptor beta chain comes out of a study of blood T cell repertoires in COVID-19. At the level of the study: Sites across the United States, Italy and Spain contributed samples from acute and convalescent COVID-19.

Study processing details: It was from reference gene primer amplification that nucleated cell counts were estimated. The method was immunoSEQ multiplex PCR; TCRdb's version includes in-frame clones alone and lacks a portion of them. V and J calls and clone size are as listed in that table; D and trimming were resolved from the DNA. The data contain fewer than 300,000 clones, more than 85% of them singletons. Donors of Cohort 3 who recovered were those that had two negative PCRs, clearance, or symptom resolution. The germline gives CDR1 MDHEN, CDR2 SYDVKM. V lost 2 bases and J lost 5, with 7 bases in between. CDR3 length: 13 amino acids.

The chain is built from TRBV28 and TRBJ2-1; D ambiguous. This TCR was sampled from a man aged 35 to 55 who had recovered from COVID-19. Sequenced sample: PBMCs or T cells enriched from blood (not recorded which). The CDR3 sequence is CASSLGRNNEQFF. In nucleotides, the CDR3 is TGTGCCAGCAGTTTAGGCAGAAACAATGAGCAGTTCTTC.